These 29 T cell receptor beta chains came from one sample sequenced in a study of blood T cells in healthy people across ages. A second PCR, run for roughly 7 to 12 cycles, used a sample-barcoded 5' primer plus a J-beta primer mix. In TCRdb, the 5' RACE reads were re-called with MiXCR into one record per CDR3 protein. This table has 900,000 to 950,000 distinct CDR3 sequences, about 29% appearing once. The same data also went into a second study, on T cells of mothers and their children.

The source material was blood. The source is a woman aged 35 to 49 in good health.

In the case of this clonotype: Just one base apart from a much larger clone, this may be a read error. This sequence joins TRBV3-1 and TRBJ2-1; unclear D gene. CDR1 is LGHDT, CDR2 YNNKEL, per germline (reference sequence). The CDR3 runs 12 residues. The germline V and J ends were trimmed by 3 bases and 13 bases, with 13 bases remaining between them. CDR3 amino acids: CASSQSLIPQFF. CDR3 coding DNA: TGTGCCAGCAGCCAGAGTCTCATTCCCCAGTTCTTC.

This clonotype was seen once. This chain joins TRBV12-3 or TRBV12-4 and TRBJ2-2; D is tentatively TRBD1 or TRBD2 (5 bases each). The V end was cut by 5 bases, the J end by 7 bases, with 11 bases between. CDR3 length equals 13 residues. CDR3 amino acids: CASSPGAGGELFF. The CDR3 DNA reads TGTGCCAGCAGTCCTGGGGCGGGCGGGGAGCTGTTTTTT.

This clonotype is a singleton in its sample. A much larger clone differs by one base, so this may be a read error. The chain combines TRBV30 with TRBJ1-2; D may be TRBD1 (6 bases). CDR1 and CDR2 (germline): GTSNPN, SVGIG (reference sequence). The V and J ends lost 0 bases and 9 bases respectively, with 17 bases between them. The CDR3 has 14 amino acids. CDR3 protein: CAWSVRNNRDSYTF. DNA of the CDR3: TGTGCCTGGAGTGTACGGAATAACAGGGATAGCTACACCTTC.

This sequence joins TRBV5-1 and TRBJ2-5; tentative D call: TRBD2 (6 bases). V was clipped by 7 bases and J by 4 bases, with 14 bases between them. This CDR3 comprises 13 residues. Per germline, CDR1 SGHRS and CDR2 YFSETQ. CDR3 residues: CASDQGGGETQYF. The DNA of the CDR3 is TGCGCCAGCGACCAGGGAGGCGGAGAGACCCAGTACTTC.

This clonotype was recorded a few times. The rearrangement links TRBV5-1 to TRBJ2-3; 11 bases map to TRBD2. The CDR3 loop spans 16 amino acids. With 4 bases clipped from V and 1 base from J, the junction kept 5 bases outside the gene matches. The germline gives CDR1 SGHRS, CDR2 YFSETQ. This CDR3 reads CASSLMTSGGTDTQYF. The CDR3 region has the DNA TGCGCCAGCAGCCTTATGACTAGCGGGGGCACAGATACGCAGTATTTT.

Only a few counts were recorded for this clonotype. The chain carries TRBV7-8 and TRBJ2-7, with TRBD2 as a possible D gene (6 bases). The germline V and J ends were trimmed by 5 bases and 2 bases, with 16 bases remaining between them. The germline CDR1 and CDR2 sequences are SGHVS and FQNEAQ. The CDR3 totals 15 residues. In nucleotides, the CDR3 is TGTGCCAGCAGCCAGAGGAGGGAAAGTCCCTACGAGCAGTACTTC. Encoded protein: CASSQRRESPYEQYF.

About this clonotype itself: Since a much larger clone is just one base distant, this may be a read error. This rearrangement joins TRBV6-1 to TRBJ1-1; 7 bases align to TRBD1. From germline, CDR1 is MNHNS and CDR2 SASEGT. The CDR3 is made up of 15 amino acids. CDR3 nucleotides: TGTGTCAGCATATCCTATAGGGGGCTAGGAACTGAAGCTTTCTTT. This translates into CVSISYRGLGTEAFF.

This clonotype has only a few counts. J is TRBJ2-5 and V is TRBV20-1; D is unresolved. Germline-derived CDR1 and CDR2 are DFQATT and SNEGSKA (reference sequence). There are 9 residues in the CDR3. V lost 8 bases, J lost 5 bases, and 6 bases lay in between. The CDR3 loop reads CSCGETQYF. CDR3 in DNA: TGCAGTTGTGGGGAGACCCAGTACTTC.

The table lists this clonotype with a few counts. V is TRBV24-1 and J is TRBJ2-3; TRBD1 might be the D (6 bases). Per germline, CDR1 KGHDR and CDR2 SFDVKD. The CDR3 sequence is 16 residues long. Trimming removed 3 bases at V and 2 bases at J, with 14 bases between. The CDR3 loop reads CATSDRTVGFTDTQYF. The CDR3 DNA reads as TGTGCCACCAGTGATCGGACAGTAGGATTCACAGATACGCAGTATTTT.

The chain links TRBV11-2 to TRBJ1-1; TRBD1 aligns across 8 bases. The CDR3 covers 18 residues. J lost 4 bases, V lost 2 bases, and 15 bases had no gene match. Germline V gene sequence: CDR1 SGHAT, CDR2 FQNNGV. CDR3 in DNA: TGTGCCAGCAGCTTACGGCTAGGGCAGGGGGCGATGATCACTGAAGCTTTCTTT. Its translation: CASSLRLGQGAMITEAFF. Full variable domain (remainder filled in from reference TRBV11-2 and TRBJ1-1): EAGVAQSPRYKIIEKRQSVAFWCNPISGHATLYWYQQILGQGPKLLIQFQNNGVVDDSQLPKDRFSAERLKGVDSTLKIQPAKLEDSAVYLCASSLRLGQGAMITEAFFGQGTRLTVV.

With respect to this clonotype: This sequence may be a read error, since a much larger clone differs from it by one base. This chain joins TRBV24-1 and TRBJ2-7; a weak D match, TRBD2 (6 bases). Per germline, CDR1 KGHDR and CDR2 SFDVKD. This CDR3 has 14 residues. Trimming removed 4 bases at V and 7 bases at J, with 16 bases between. CDR3 region: CATSDQRVSNEQYF. CDR3 bases: TGTGCCACCAGTGACCAGCGGGTCTCCAATGAGCAGTACTTC.

This clonotype has a count of ten or more. The rearrangement uses TRBV5-1 and TRBJ2-1; weak D call: TRBD1 (5 bases). Germline V gene data show CDR1 as SGHRS and CDR2 as YFSETQ. Trimming took off 5 bases at V and 0 bases at J, with 15 bases between the two ends. This CDR3 is 16 amino acids long. The CDR3 nucleotides are TGCGCCAGCAGAATTGGACACCGAGACTCCTACAATGAGCAGTTCTTC. Translation gives CASRIGHRDSYNEQFF.

This clonotype was counted at least ten times. The chain carries TRBV20-1 and TRBJ1-5, with 7 positions matching TRBD1. Germline V lookup: CDR1 DFQATT, CDR2 SNEGSKA (reference sequence). V gave up 3 bases and J gave up 5 bases; unmatched junction bases: 7. CDR3 size: 14 residues. For the CDR3, the DNA is TGCAGTGCTAGGGGGTGGACAGGAGATCAGCCCCAGCATTTT. Translating it yields CSARGWTGDQPQHF.

Many counts were recorded for this clonotype. V is TRBV20-1 and J is TRBJ2-7; D unresolved. Trimming shortened V by 4 bases and J by 6 bases, and 10 bases separated the two germline ends. The CDR3 covers 11 residues. The V gene's germline CDR1 is DFQATT and CDR2 SNEGSKA (reference sequence). CDR3 region: CSATPLVEQYF. The DNA of the CDR3 is TGCAGTGCTACACCGCTGGTCGAGCAGTACTTC.

As concerns this clonotype: One junction end does not reproduce the germline sequence, and a read error may be involved. This chain connects TRBV9 to TRBJ1-2; D gene ambiguous. This CDR3 region has 11 residues. In germline, CDR1 is SGDLS, CDR2 YYNGEE. The DNA for the CDR3 is TGTGCCTGCAGCGTGAATGATGGCTACACCTTC. Its translation: CACSVNDGYTF.

This chain joins TRBV6-5 and TRBJ2-2; 7 bases are a match to TRBD2. Trimming at V came to 2 bases and at J to 7 bases, leaving 1 base not matched to a gene. Per the germline V gene, CDR1 is MNHEY and CDR2 is SVGAGI. The CDR3 contains 13 residues. CDR3 in DNA: TGTGCCAGCAGTTACCAGCGGGGCGGGGAGCTGTTTTTT. Translation gives CASSYQRGGELFF.

In this sample, this clonotype turned up a few times. The chain carries TRBV12-3 or TRBV12-4 and TRBJ1-1, with 7 bases that match TRBD1. V trimming: 7 bases; J trimming: 4 bases; junction bases outside the gene matches: 6. The CDR3 extends over 13 amino acids. CDR3 sequence (DNA): TGTGCCAGCACCGTGTCAGGGGGCACTGAAGCTTTCTTT. Its protein is CASTVSGGTEAFF.

This clonotype was observed many times. This chain links TRBV7-3 with TRBJ2-3; 8 bases are a match to TRBD1. The CDR3 consists of 19 residues. V gave up 2 bases and J gave up 2 bases; unmatched junction bases: 15. The V gene's germline CDR1 is SGHTA and CDR2 FQGTGA. This chain's CDR3 is CASSLVRGLRQSPTDTQYF. The CDR3 nucleotides are TGTGCCAGCAGCTTAGTCAGGGGGCTTCGTCAATCCCCCACAGATACGCAGTATTTT.

Worth noting for this clonotype: A much larger clonotype is one base distant, so this may be a read error. This chain links TRBV25-1 with TRBJ2-1, with TRBD2 identical over 7 bases. CDR1 and CDR2 from the germline V gene are MGHDK and SYGVNS. This CDR3 has 14 amino acids. Trimming cost V 3 bases and J 13 bases; bases outside gene matches: 12. CDR3 DNA: TGTGCCAGCAGTGATCCGACTAGCTCGGAGACCCAGTTCTTC. It translates to CASSDPTSSETQFF.

The table lists this clonotype with a few counts. The chain recombines TRBV2 with TRBJ2-1; no reliable D call. V was pared by 3 bases and J by 3 bases, with 12 bases between. Germline lookup yields CDR1 SNHLY and CDR2 FYNNEI. The CDR3 has 15 residues. The CDR3 loop reads CASSERRTDYNEQFF. The CDR3 nucleotides are TGTGCCAGCAGTGAGAGGCGGACGGACTACAATGAGCAGTTCTTC.

This clonotype was counted between two and nine times. V and J are TRBV9 and TRBJ2-2; 15 bases agree with TRBD2. V lost 3 bases to trimming and J lost 1 base; unmatched junction nucleotides: 1. This CDR3 region has 17 residues. Germline CDR1 reads SGDLS; CDR2 reads YYNGEE. The CDR3 sequence is CASSAGLAGGNTGELFF. The DNA of the CDR3 is TGTGCCAGCAGCGCGGGACTAGCGGGGGGGAACACCGGGGAGCTGTTTTTT.

The chain is built from TRBV18 and TRBJ2-7, with 10 bases lining up with TRBD1. J was trimmed by 2 bases and V by 6 bases; bases with no gene match: 10. The CDR3 totals 16 residues. Germline V gives CDR1 KGHSH, CDR2 LQKENI. The CDR3 sequence: CASSRGTGTGAYEQYF. Written as DNA, the CDR3 is TGTGCCAGCTCTCGTGGGACCGGGACAGGGGCCTACGAGCAGTACTTC.

The V and J genes are TRBV2 and TRBJ2-5; D uncertain. The DNA end lines up better with TRBJ2-7; the J call may be wrong. The CDR3 covers 12 residues. Per the germline V gene, CDR1 is SNHLY and CDR2 is FYNNEI. The CDR3 nucleotides read TGTGCCAGCAGTGAATTTAGATACGAGCAGTACTTC. Translating gives CASSEFRYEQYF.

The chain couples TRBV10-3 to TRBJ1-2; D possibly corresponds to TRBD1 (6 bases). CDR3 length: 14 residues. In germline, CDR1 is ENHRY, CDR2 SYGVKD. V was pared by 4 bases and J by 6 bases, with 15 bases between. The CDR3 region has the DNA TGTGCCATCAGTGGGACAGTTGATAAGGATGGCTACACCTTC. It yields the protein CAISGTVDKDGYTF.

A note on this clonotype: Possible read error: a much larger clone is one base away. V and J are TRBV7-2 and TRBJ2-1; 7 bases match TRBD2. Germline V gene sequence: CDR1 SGHTA, CDR2 FQGNSA. The CDR3 has 13 residues. The CDR3 loop is CVSSPGLGLEQFF. Here the CDR3 DNA reads TGTGTCAGCAGCCCAGGACTAGGGCTTGAGCAGTTCTTC.

The rearrangement joins TRBV12-3 or TRBV12-4 to TRBJ2-3; 8 positions match TRBD2. The CDR3 covers 16 residues. V lost 7 bases to trimming and J lost 1 base; unmatched junction nucleotides: 10. The CDR3 loop is CASKDVRGVRTDTQYF. The CDR3 DNA is TGTGCCAGCAAAGACGTGCGGGGGGTCCGCACAGATACGCAGTATTTT.

This chain joins TRBV20-1 and TRBJ1-2; weak D call: TRBD1 (6 bases). Trimming cost V 8 bases and J 7 bases, with 14 bases left between them. Germline V gives CDR1 DFQATT, CDR2 SNEGSKA (reference sequence). The length of the CDR3 is 11 residues. CDR3 loop: CSPGDGRGYTF. The DNA of the CDR3 is TGCAGTCCAGGGGACGGCCGTGGCTACACCTTC.

V is TRBV9 and J is TRBJ2-1, with D unresolved. Trimming shortened V by 3 bases and J by 3 bases, and 13 bases separated the two germline ends. The CDR3 covers 15 residues. Germline values: CDR1 SGDLS, CDR2 YYNGEE. This CDR3 reads CASSADGRLYNEQFF. CDR3 DNA: TGTGCCAGCAGCGCGGACGGACGCCTCTACAATGAGCAGTTCTTC.

This clonotype has just one count. The chain's CDR3 is CSARLPSRGDYGYTF. In DNA, the CDR3 is TGCAGTGCTAGACTGCCATCCAGGGGCGACTATGGCTACACCTTC. The J gene is TRBJ1-2, the V gene TRBV20-1; TRBD1 might be the D (6 bases). Per germline, CDR1 DFQATT and CDR2 SNEGSKA (reference sequence). Trimming removed 2 bases at V and 3 bases at J, with 16 bases between. CDR3 size: 15 residues.